A selection of T cell receptor beta chains follows, all from one sample in a study of spatial heterogeneity in lung cancer. TCRdb redid the calling of the 5' RACE reads with MiXCR, one entry per CDR3 protein. The sample records about 46,000 distinct CDR3 sequences, 12% being singletons. Specimen: PBMCs, collected at follow-up. Receptor source: a male donor with early-stage non-small cell lung cancer. The CDR3 runs from the conserved cysteine through the conserved F or W. D genes are given only for firm matches. Not all rows give a size; the values are once, few, many and, for expanded clones, a class.

J gene	V gene	D gene	clone size	CDR3 DNA	CDR3 protein
TRBJ2-7	TRBV7-2	TRBD2	many	TGTGCCAGCAGCCCCCAAATCGGGACTAGCAGTTACGAGCAGTACTTC	CASSPQIGTSSYEQYF
TRBJ1-2	TRBV20-1	-	many	TGCAGTGTCCCGTCCCAGGCAGGGAGTCGTGGCTACACCTTC	CSVPSQAGSRGYTF
TRBJ1-1	TRBV30	-	-	TGTGCCTGGAGTGCCCTCGTCCCGAACACTGAAGCTTTCTTT	CAWSALVPNTEAFF
TRBJ1-1	TRBV6-2/TRBV6-3	-	-	TGTGCCAGCAGCTCCACGACATGGGACCCTGAAGCTTTCTTT	CASSSTTWDPEAFF
TRBJ2-1	TRBV29-1	-	many	TGCAGCGTTGGTGTCTTCGGCACCTACAATGAGCAGTTCTTC	CSVGVFGTYNEQFF
TRBJ1-5	TRBV7-9	-	many	TGTGCCAGCAGCTGGAGCAATCAGCCCCAGCATTTT	CASSWSNQPQHF
TRBJ2-3	TRBV7-2	-	-	TGTGCCAGCAGCTTAGCGTATCTCTCCACAGATACGCAGTATTTT	CASSLAYLSTDTQYF
TRBJ2-7	TRBV20-1	-	many	TGCAGTGCTGTGGGAGGGGGAGACTCCTACGAGCAGTACTTC	CSAVGGGDSYEQYF
TRBJ2-3	TRBV7-2	-	-	TGTGCCAGCAGCTTAGTGGGGCGAGATACGCAGTATTTT	CASSLVGRDTQYF
TRBJ2-3	TRBV5-6	TRBD2	many	TGTGCCAGCAGCGGAGGACTAGCGGGAGGGCCGACAGATACGCAGTATTTT	CASSGGLAGGPTDTQYF
TRBJ2-2	TRBV6-5	-	many	TGTGCCAGCAGTTACTGGAAAAACCGGGCCGGGGAGCTGTTTTTT	CASSYWKNRAGELFF
TRBJ2-3	TRBV29-1	-	many	TGCAGCGTGAGGATAGATACGCAGTATTTT	CSVRIDTQYF
TRBJ2-1	TRBV10-3	-	-	TGTGCCATCAGTGAGTTGGGTTACAATGAGCAGTTCTTC	CAISELGYNEQFF
TRBJ2-5	TRBV20-1	-	many	TGCAGTGCCATCTCCGACATCGGCGGAGAGACCCAGTACTTC	CSAISDIGGETQYF
TRBJ2-5	TRBV5-1	TRBD2	few	TGCGCCAGCAGCGGGGGGACTAGCGGCTTTGGAGAGACCCAGTACTTC	CASSGGTSGFGETQYF
TRBJ2-7	TRBV20-1	-	many	TGCAGTGGCTGTCCTATCGGGTCCTACGAGCAGTACTTC	CSGCPIGSYEQYF
TRBJ2-3	TRBV29-1	TRBD2	few	TGCAGCGCAGCGGGAGGGCCCATCGGTGCTGATACGCAGTATTTT	CSAAGGPIGADTQYF
TRBJ2-7	TRBV7-9	TRBD1	many	TGTGCCAGCAGCCCCCAGTTGTGGGGACAGGAAAACTACGAGCAGTACTTC	CASSPQLWGQENYEQYF
TRBJ1-5	TRBV7-9	-	-	TGTGCCAGTAGCTCCGGGACGTCCATTGACAATCAGCCCCAGCATTTT	CASSSGTSIDNQPQHF
TRBJ2-3	TRBV7-9	TRBD2	many	TGTGCCAGCAGCTTAGCCCAGCGGGAGGCGGGAGATACGCAGTATTTT	CASSLAQREAGDTQYF
TRBJ2-5	TRBV11-1	TRBD1	-	TGTGCCAGCAGCTTAGCGGGGACAGGGACTCTTCACTTC	CASSLAGTGTLHF
TRBJ1-5	TRBV6-5	-	-	TGTGCCAGCAGTTTCCTTAGGGTGGAGACGAATCAGCCCCAGCATTTT	CASSFLRVETNQPQHF
TRBJ2-3	TRBV11-2	-	many	TGTGCCAGCAGCCCTGACAGCGTCCCCTCCACAGATACGCAGTATTTT	CASSPDSVPSTDTQYF
TRBJ1-5	TRBV19	TRBD1	-	TGTGCCAGTAGTTCCCGTCAGGGGGCCTTGCCCCAGCATTTT	CASSSRQGALPQHF
TRBJ2-3	TRBV30	-	many	TGTGCCTGGGTCCGGGCCGGCACAGATACGCAGTATTTT	CAWVRAGTDTQYF
TRBJ1-4	TRBV5-4	TRBD1	many	TGTGCCAGCAGCTCCGGGACAGTCCCTGCAAGTAATGAAAAACTGTTTTTT	CASSSGTVPASNEKLFF
TRBJ2-7	TRBV7-2	TRBD2	few	TGTGCCACCGGCCTAGCGGTCTCCTACGAGCAGTACTTC	CATGLAVSYEQYF
TRBJ2-2	TRBV7-2	-	few	TGTGCCAGCAGCACGAACACCGGGGAGCTGTTTTTT	CASSTNTGELFF
TRBJ1-5	TRBV27	TRBD1	-	TGTGCCAGCAGCCGTACAGGGGTTGGTCAGCCCCAGCATTTT	CASSRTGVGQPQHF
TRBJ2-3	TRBV20-1	-	many	TGCAGTGCTAGAGAAAACCGGGGCACAGATACGCAGTATTTT	CSARENRGTDTQYF
TRBJ2-7	TRBV5-8	TRBD2	-	TGTGCCAGCAGCTTGGGACTAGCGAGGAACTACGAGCAGTACTTC	CASSLGLARNYEQYF
TRBJ1-1	TRBV30	TRBD1	many	TGTGCCTGGAGACAGGGGCGGAACACTGAAGCTTTCTTT	CAWRQGRNTEAFF
TRBJ2-1	TRBV24-1	TRBD2	many	TGTGCCACCAGTCGAGCGGGAGGAGGGTCCAATGAGCAGTTCTTC	CATSRAGGGSNEQFF
TRBJ1-6	TRBV10-3	TRBD1	-	TGTGCCATCAGTTCCCGGGACAGGGATAATTCACCCCTCCACTTT	CAISSRDRDNSPLHF
TRBJ1-1	TRBV7-9	-	-	TGTGCCAGCAGCTCTCAGACTGGGGCTGAAGCTTTCTTT	CASSSQTGAEAFF
TRBJ1-1	TRBV12-3/TRBV12-4	-	many	TGTGCCAGCAGTCCCTCCGACAGCCCAGGTCACACTGAAGCTTTCTTT	CASSPSDSPGHTEAFF
TRBJ2-7	TRBV20-1	TRBD2	-	TGCAGTGCTCCTAGCGGAGCCTACTACGAGCAGTACTTC	CSAPSGAYYEQYF